The sequence of this TCR beta chain was determined in a study of Graves' ophthalmopathy and Graves' hyperthyroidism. Study conclusions and caveats: A 13-signature model separated ophthalmopathy from stable hyperthyroidism, about 88% sensitivity, roughly 80% specificity. The authors also found most expanded thyroid clonotypes above 0.001 frequency in blood.

Amplified TCR beta CDR3 regions were obtained using RNA transcripts as template. Second-round multiplex PCR came after a first-round RT-PCR that employed HTBI primers. TCRdb reprocessed the multiplex PCR reads with MiXCR, giving one entry per CDR3 protein. The sample lists 600,000 to 950,000 distinct CDR3 sequences, roughly 40% seen once, with roughly 45% in the top ten. In the case of this clonotype: Its antigen remains unidentified.

No donor had other autoimmune disease, uncontrolled infection, pregnancy or lactation. This CDR3 comprises 12 residues. Trimming pared 6 bases from V and 13 bases from J, leaving 18 bases between. Germline CDR1 MNHEY, CDR2 SVGAGI. The material sequenced was peripheral blood. This clonotype was sampled from an adult man with Graves' ophthalmopathy. The chain is built from TRBV6-5 and TRBJ1-2; D gene ambiguous. CDR3 sequence: CASRAPLTEPTF. In DNA, the CDR3 is TGTGCCAGCAGGGCACCCCTCACCGAGCCCACCTTC.